Following are 19 T cell receptor beta chains from one sample sequenced in a study of CD8 T cells in Susac syndrome. Random hexamers primed reverse transcription of about 0.45 to 1 ug RNA. Using its own MiXCR run on the immunoSEQ multiplex PCR reads, TCRdb lists one record per CDR3 protein. This table has 180,000 or so distinct CDR3 sequences, 85% to 95% appearing once. Source material: CD4+ T cells from PBMCs. The receptor source for this set is a human donor in good health.

The chain has TRBV4-1 and TRBJ2-7; TRBD1 aligns across 8 bases. Germline values: CDR1 MGHRA, CDR2 YSYEKL. The CDR3 has 17 amino acids. The V gene end was trimmed by 3 bases and the J gene end by 1 base; junction bases not matched to a gene: 11. For the CDR3, the DNA is TGCGCCAGCAGCCATCCTTCGGCCGGGACAGGATCCTACGAGCAGTACTTC. Protein: CASSHPSAGTGSYEQYF.

The chain employs TRBV10-3 and TRBJ2-3, with D uncertain. V was pared by 11 bases and J by 2 bases, with 14 bases between. Germline V gives CDR1 ENHRY, CDR2 SYGVKD. CDR3 length equals 13 residues. The chain's CDR3 is CAVTPPDTDTQYF. The CDR3 coding sequence is TGTGCCGTCACACCCCCGGACACAGATACGCAGTATTTT.

The chain has TRBV12-3 or TRBV12-4 and TRBJ1-5; TRBD1 agrees at 9 bases. Trimming removed 4 bases from V and 7 bases from J; junction bases left unmatched: 5. The CDR3 covers 14 residues. CDR3 in DNA: TGTGCCAGCAGTTCCGGGACAGGGAGACAGCCCCAGCATTTT. It encodes CASSSGTGRQPQHF.

The chain links TRBV7-2 to TRBJ1-6, with D unclear. V lost 5 bases, J lost 10 bases, and 6 bases lay in between. This CDR3 is 11 amino acids long. The V gene's germline CDR1 is SGHTA and CDR2 FQGNSA. CDR3 loop: CASSRDSPLHF. In DNA form, the CDR3 reads TGTGCCAGCAGCCGTGACTCACCCCTCCACTTT.

In its sample, this clonotype was seen once. The chain recombines TRBV7-2 with TRBJ2-3; D is ambiguous. V was shortened by 2 bases and J by 0 bases, with 9 bases between the two germline ends. The CDR3 loop spans 15 amino acids. The germline V gene encodes CDR1 SGHTA and CDR2 FQGNSA. CDR3 sequence (DNA): TGTGCCAGCAGCTTATCTGTGTACAGCACAGATACGCAGTATTTT. The encoded protein is CASSLSVYSTDTQYF.

This chain uses TRBV27 with TRBJ1-6, with 7 bases fitting TRBD1. V dropped 5 bases and J dropped 7; count of bases not matched to a gene: 5. This CDR3 is 14 amino acids long. Germline V CDR1 and CDR2: MNHEY, SMNVEV (reference sequence). CDR3 amino acids: CASSVTGRNSPLHF. CDR3 bases: TGTGCCAGCAGTGTGACAGGGAGGAATTCACCCCTCCACTTT.

The rearrangement links TRBV29-1 to TRBJ2-7; 12 bases are a match to TRBD2. Trimming at V came to 4 bases and at J to 2 bases, leaving 9 bases not matched to a gene. The length of the CDR3 is 16 residues. CDR1 and CDR2 from the germline V gene are SQVTM and ANQGSEA. CDR3: CSVAAASGGDPYEQYV. CDR3 bases: TGCAGCGTTGCAGCGGCTAGCGGGGGGGACCCCTACGAGCAGTACGTC.

The CDR3 reads CASSLWGEQYF. For the CDR3, the DNA is TGTGCCAGCAGCTTATGGGGGGAGCAGTACTTC. V and J are TRBV11-2 and TRBJ2-7; either TRBD1 or TRBD2 may fit D (5 bases each). Between the trimmed V and J ends, which lost 2 bases and 7 bases, there was a span of 6 bases. The germline V gene encodes CDR1 SGHAT and CDR2 FQNNGV. The CDR3 runs 11 residues.

This clonotype was counted once. CDR3 DNA: TGCAGTGCTAGAGCCCCGTGGGAGTTAGGAGAGACCCAGTACTTC. Protein sequence: CSARAPWELGETQYF. The chain is built from TRBV20-1 and TRBJ2-5; a possible D gene is TRBD2 (5 bases). Per germline, CDR1 DFQATT and CDR2 SNEGSKA (reference sequence). V lost 1 base and J 4 bases, leaving 16 bases between the germline ends. The CDR3 totals 15 residues.

The chain combines TRBV6-5 with TRBJ1-2; D remains ambiguous. Trimming stripped 0 bases from V and 6 bases from J, with 8 bases between. The V gene's germline CDR1 is MNHEY and CDR2 SVGAGI. This CDR3 contains 13 residues. The CDR3, as DNA: TGTGCCAGCAGTTACTCGACACGGAATGGCTACACCTTC. This gives the protein CASSYSTRNGYTF.

The rearrangement uses TRBV7-9 and TRBJ2-3; the D is unclear. Germline V gene data show CDR1 as SEHNR and CDR2 as FQNEAQ (reference sequence). With 4 bases removed from V and 2 bases from J, the gap between germline ends came to 10 bases. The CDR3 spans 14 residues. The CDR3 spells CASSSWTITDTQYF. The CDR3, as DNA: TGTGCCAGCAGCTCGTGGACCATCACAGATACGCAGTATTTT.

The J gene is TRBJ2-7, the V gene TRBV20-1, with TRBD1 identical over 7 bases. V gave up 3 bases and J gave up 4 bases; unmatched junction bases: 9. Germline-derived CDR1 and CDR2 are DFQATT and SNEGSKA (reference sequence). The CDR3 extends over 14 amino acids. The CDR3 region has the DNA TGCAGTGCTAGGGCCAGGGGGAGAGTTTACGAGCAGTACGTC. Its translation: CSARARGRVYEQYV.

J is TRBJ1-5 and V is TRBV20-1; D is ambiguous. Germline loops: CDR1 DFQATT, CDR2 SNEGSKA (reference sequence). V gave up 4 bases and J gave up 2 bases, with 6 bases separating them. This CDR3 is built from 12 residues. The CDR3 sequence: CSATMGNQPQHF. CDR3 coding DNA: TGCAGTGCTACCATGGGCAATCAGCCCCAGCATTTT.

The chain is built from TRBV5-6 and TRBJ1-5; D possibly corresponds to TRBD1 (5 bases). Looked up from germline, CDR1 is SGHDT and CDR2 is YYEEEE. This CDR3 region has 15 residues. Trimming left V 4 bases short and J 2 bases short, with 13 bases between. This CDR3 reads CASSPRDLGNQPQHF. The CDR3 region has the DNA TGTGCCAGCAGCCCCCGGGACTTGGGCAATCAGCCCCAGCATTTT.

The chain is built from TRBV25-1 and TRBJ1-3; no clear D. V was pared by 6 bases and J by 2 bases, with 14 bases between. This CDR3 comprises 15 residues. Per germline, CDR1 MGHDK and CDR2 SYGVNS. The CDR3 sequence: CASSPPGGTGNTIYF. The CDR3 DNA reads as TGTGCCAGCAGCCCGCCCGGAGGGACTGGAAACACCATATATTTT.

The chain links TRBV12-3 or TRBV12-4 to TRBJ1-1, with TRBD1 identical over 8 bases. V shed 3 bases, J shed 10 bases, and the junction held 7 bases outside the gene matches. The CDR3 totals 13 residues. CDR3 sequence reads: CASSLQGARRAFF. The CDR3 nucleotides are TGTGCCAGCAGTTTGCAGGGGGCGAGGCGAGCTTTCTTT.

This rearrangement joins TRBV9 to TRBJ1-4; D is possibly TRBD1 (5 bases). The V gene's germline CDR1 is SGDLS and CDR2 YYNGEE. The CDR3 is 15 amino acids. V was trimmed by 3 bases and J by 5 bases, leaving 14 bases between them. CDR3 in amino acids: CASSAPGSPNEKLFF. CDR3 coding DNA: TGTGCCAGCAGCGCCCCAGGGAGCCCCAATGAAAAACTGTTTTTT.

V is TRBV24-1 and J is TRBJ2-2; the D gene is possibly TRBD1 (6 bases). CDR1 and CDR2 from the germline V gene are KGHDR and SFDVKD. This CDR3 contains 15 residues. V was pared by 6 bases and J by 4 bases, with 14 bases between. The CDR3 loop reads CATSPGTQFTGELFF. CDR3 DNA sequence: TGTGCCACCAGTCCCGGGACACAGTTCACCGGGGAGCTGTTTTTT.

This sequence joins TRBV2 and TRBJ2-1; unclear D gene. Trimming cost V 6 bases and J 5 bases, with 5 bases left between them. The CDR3 sequence is 11 residues long. The germline V gene encodes CDR1 SNHLY and CDR2 FYNNEI. CDR3 sequence (DNA): TGTGCCAGCAGGCTAAACAATGAGCAGTTCTTC. It translates to CASRLNNEQFF.